A selection of T cell receptor beta chains follows, all from one sample in a study of regulatory T cells in long-lasting Graves disease. One entry per CDR3 protein, called by TCRdb with MiXCR from the multiplex PCR reads. The table records more than 350,000 distinct CDR3 sequences, around 20% of them present only once. Sequencing used peripheral blood mononuclear cells (PBMCs), obtained when the disease was refractory, from a patient treated with antithyroid drugs. These receptors were obtained from a female donor with Graves disease. CDR3s include the opening cysteine and the closing phenylalanine or tryptophan. A D gene is named only where the DNA matches it firmly. Expanded clones get a size class; other rows say once, few or many, or leave the size out.

cdr3_nt: TGTGCCAGCAGCTTAGAGACCCCGGCCGCAGCTAACTATGGCTACACCTTC; cdr3_aa: CASSLETPAAANYGYTF; v_call: TRBV7-2; j_call: TRBJ1-2; d_call: -; clone_size: many
cdr3_nt: TGTGCCAGCAGTTCATCAAACACCGAAGCTTTCTTT; cdr3_aa: CASSSSNTEAFF; v_call: TRBV28; j_call: TRBJ1-1; d_call: -; clone_size: many
cdr3_nt: TGTGCCAGCAGCTTTACAGGGCAAACTGAAGCTTTCTTT; cdr3_aa: CASSFTGQTEAFF; v_call: TRBV5-4; j_call: TRBJ1-1; d_call: -; clone_size: -
cdr3_nt: TGTGCCAGCAGTTTGCCTCAATGGGGGGTTGACAGGGCGCGCTCCTACGAGCAGTACTTC; cdr3_aa: CASSLPQWGVDRARSYEQYF; v_call: TRBV28; j_call: TRBJ2-7; d_call: -; clone_size: -
cdr3_nt: TGCAGTGCTACCGGGACTATCAAGGCCTACGAGCAGTACTTC; cdr3_aa: CSATGTIKAYEQYF; v_call: TRBV20-1; j_call: TRBJ2-7; d_call: TRBD2; clone_size: few
cdr3_nt: TGTGCCAGTCTCCATGGGACTAGCGCGATCACAGATACGCAGTATTTT; cdr3_aa: CASLHGTSAITDTQYF; v_call: TRBV18; j_call: TRBJ2-3; d_call: TRBD2; clone_size: -
cdr3_nt: TGTGCCTGGAGTGCCCCGGGAACAGGGGCCACCCCCTATGGCTACACCTTC; cdr3_aa: CAWSAPGTGATPYGYTF; v_call: TRBV30; j_call: TRBJ1-2; d_call: TRBD1; clone_size: -
cdr3_nt: TGTGCCATCAGTGAGTCTCCGGGGATCCACGAGCAGTACTTC; cdr3_aa: CAISESPGIHEQYF; v_call: TRBV10-3; j_call: TRBJ2-7; d_call: -; clone_size: many
cdr3_nt: TGCAGTGCTAGAGACGCCCAGGTCGAGCAGTACTTC; cdr3_aa: CSARDAQVEQYF; v_call: TRBV20-1; j_call: TRBJ2-7; d_call: -; clone_size: many
cdr3_nt: TGCAGTGCTCCCCCCTTGCGGGGCACCTACGAGCAGTACTTC; cdr3_aa: CSAPPLRGTYEQYF; v_call: TRBV20-1; j_call: TRBJ2-7; d_call: -; clone_size: -
cdr3_nt: TGCAGTGCTAGTCGGGGACTAGCGGGAGGAAGCTCCTACGAGCAGTACTTC; cdr3_aa: CSASRGLAGGSSYEQYF; v_call: TRBV20-1; j_call: TRBJ2-7; d_call: TRBD2; clone_size: few
cdr3_nt: TGTGCCAGCACCACTCCCATGGCAGGGAAGCAGTTCTTC; cdr3_aa: CASTTPMAGKQFF; v_call: TRBV28; j_call: TRBJ2-1; d_call: -; clone_size: -
cdr3_nt: TGCGCCAGCAGTAGGGCTAGCGGGTACGAGCAGTACTTC; cdr3_aa: CASSRASGYEQYF; v_call: TRBV27; j_call: TRBJ2-7; d_call: TRBD2; clone_size: many
cdr3_nt: TGTGCCAGCAGCTTAGGGCGGGTTGATACAGATACGCAGTATTTT; cdr3_aa: CASSLGRVDTDTQYF; v_call: TRBV7-3; j_call: TRBJ2-3; d_call: -; clone_size: -
cdr3_nt: TGTGCCAGCAGTCCAAACGGGAGGGCTGAAGCTTTCTTT; cdr3_aa: CASSPNGRAEAFF; v_call: TRBV12-3/TRBV12-4; j_call: TRBJ1-1; d_call: -; clone_size: many
cdr3_nt: TGTGCCAGCAGCTTAGCCCAGGCGACCGGTAATTCACCCCTCCACTTT; cdr3_aa: CASSLAQATGNSPLHF; v_call: TRBV11-2; j_call: TRBJ1-6; d_call: -; clone_size: many
cdr3_nt: TGCAGCGTTAGGGACTACTATGGCTACACCTTC; cdr3_aa: CSVRDYYGYTF; v_call: TRBV29-1; j_call: TRBJ1-2; d_call: -; clone_size: many
cdr3_nt: TGTGCCAGCAGCTTAGCGCTTTTCGGGGTTTTGATAAAGAACACTGAAGCTTTCTTT; cdr3_aa: CASSLALFGVLIKNTEAFF; v_call: TRBV7-7; j_call: TRBJ1-1; d_call: -; clone_size: few
cdr3_nt: TGTGCCAGCAGGGGGACTAGCGGGCCACAAGAGACCCAGTACTTC; cdr3_aa: CASRGTSGPQETQYF; v_call: TRBV3-1; j_call: TRBJ2-5; d_call: TRBD2; clone_size: -
cdr3_nt: TGTGCCAGCAGCTTCGGGCAGGGTTTCCACAATGAGCAGTTCTTC; cdr3_aa: CASSFGQGFHNEQFF; v_call: TRBV7-3; j_call: TRBJ2-1; d_call: -; clone_size: -
cdr3_nt: TGTGCCTGGAGTTTTTTTGGGGGGGCCGGGGAGCTGTTTTTT; cdr3_aa: CAWSFFGGAGELFF; v_call: TRBV30; j_call: TRBJ2-2; d_call: TRBD2; clone_size: -
cdr3_nt: TGTGCCAGCAGCGCCCGGACAGGCCAAGACGCTGAAGCTTTCTTT; cdr3_aa: CASSARTGQDAEAFF; v_call: TRBV3-1; j_call: TRBJ1-1; d_call: TRBD1; clone_size: -
cdr3_nt: TGCAGTGCCCCCTCGTCGGGGCCCGAGCAGTACTTC; cdr3_aa: CSAPSSGPEQYF; v_call: TRBV20-1; j_call: TRBJ2-7; d_call: -; clone_size: few
cdr3_nt: TGTGCCAGCAGTCCCGGGACTCCGAAAGAGACCCAGTACTTC; cdr3_aa: CASSPGTPKETQYF; v_call: TRBV28; j_call: TRBJ2-5; d_call: -; clone_size: many
cdr3_nt: TGTGCCAGCAGTCGGACTAGCGGGAGTTCCGAGCAGTACTTC; cdr3_aa: CASSRTSGSSEQYF; v_call: TRBV12-3/TRBV12-4; j_call: TRBJ2-7; d_call: TRBD2; clone_size: many
cdr3_nt: TGTGCCAGCAGCCAGCCGATTTTGACAGCTAATGAAAAACTGTTTTTT; cdr3_aa: CASSQPILTANEKLFF; v_call: TRBV5-5; j_call: TRBJ1-4; d_call: -; clone_size: -
cdr3_nt: TGCGCCAGCAGCCTCCACCCCGGGACGCAGACTGAAAATCAGCCCCAGCATTTT; cdr3_aa: CASSLHPGTQTENQPQHF; v_call: TRBV4-1; j_call: TRBJ1-5; d_call: -; clone_size: -
cdr3_nt: TGTGCCAGCACGGCCGGGGTGGTAAATTCACCCCTCCACTTT; cdr3_aa: CASTAGVVNSPLHF; v_call: TRBV6-2/TRBV6-3; j_call: TRBJ1-6; d_call: -; clone_size: -
cdr3_nt: TGTGCCAGCAGTTACTCACCTTTGGGGTACGAGCAGTACTTC; cdr3_aa: CASSYSPLGYEQYF; v_call: TRBV6-5; j_call: TRBJ2-7; d_call: -; clone_size: many
cdr3_nt: TGTGCCAGCAGCCCGCAGAATGAAAAACTGTTTTTT; cdr3_aa: CASSPQNEKLFF; v_call: TRBV14; j_call: TRBJ1-4; d_call: -; clone_size: -
cdr3_nt: TGCGCCAGCAGCTTAGACCCGGAAGACTATGGCTACACCTTC; cdr3_aa: CASSLDPEDYGYTF; v_call: TRBV5-1; j_call: TRBJ1-2; d_call: -; clone_size: -
cdr3_nt: TGTGCCAGCAGCCTCCGGGAGCCGGAGACCCAGTACTTC; cdr3_aa: CASSLREPETQYF; v_call: TRBV5-4; j_call: TRBJ2-5; d_call: -; clone_size: -
cdr3_nt: TGTGCCAGCAGCTTATGGGGGGGAACTAATGAAAAACTGTTTTTT; cdr3_aa: CASSLWGGTNEKLFF; v_call: TRBV11-3; j_call: TRBJ1-4; d_call: -; clone_size: -
cdr3_nt: TGCAGCGTTGATTCGGGTAGGAGCGGGGAGCTGTTTTTT; cdr3_aa: CSVDSGRSGELFF; v_call: TRBV29-1; j_call: TRBJ2-2; d_call: -; clone_size: many
cdr3_nt: TGTGCCAGCAGGAAAAGATTGATCGGGGAGCAGTTCTTC; cdr3_aa: CASRKRLIGEQFF; v_call: TRBV6-1; j_call: TRBJ2-1; d_call: -; clone_size: few
cdr3_nt: TGTGCCAGCAGCAACTCGGCAGGTTACCCAGCTAACTATGGCTACACCTTC; cdr3_aa: CASSNSAGYPANYGYTF; v_call: TRBV7-8; j_call: TRBJ1-2; d_call: -; clone_size: many
cdr3_nt: TGTGCCAGCAGCCAAGAAGGTAGAGGGACTACCTTC; cdr3_aa: CASSQEGRGTTF; v_call: TRBV3-1; j_call: TRBJ1-2; d_call: -; clone_size: many
cdr3_nt: TGTGCCAGCAGCTTTAGTCAGGCGTGGTATGAGCAGTTCTTC; cdr3_aa: CASSFSQAWYEQFF; v_call: TRBV11-2; j_call: TRBJ2-1; d_call: -; clone_size: -